Listed below are T cell receptor beta chains from one sample, sequenced in a study of T cells in Graves' hyperthyroidism and ophthalmopathy. MiXCR, applied by TCRdb to the multiplex PCR reads, yields one record per CDR3 protein. The sample has 550,000 to 850,000 distinct CDR3 sequences; roughly 20% are singletons. The sequencing input was blood. The receptors originated from a woman between 45 and 60 years old with Graves' hyperthyroidism that later progressed to Graves' ophthalmopathy. CDR3s include the opening cysteine and the closing phenylalanine or tryptophan. A D gene is named only where the DNA matches it firmly. Some rows mark clone size as missing; the rest say once, few, many or name a class of expanded clone.

j_call	v_call	d_call	clone_size	cdr3_aa	cdr3_nt
TRBJ1-2	TRBV20-1	-	many	CRLASDYGYTF	TGCAGGCTCGCAAGCGACTATGGCTACACCTTC
TRBJ2-7	TRBV6-1	-	few	CASSAGLSSYEQYF	TGTGCCAGCAGCGCCGGACTAAGCTCCTACGAGCAGTACTTC
TRBJ1-2	TRBV2	TRBD1	many	CASSERDRTYYGYTF	TGTGCCAGCAGTGAGCGGGACAGGACTTACTATGGCTACACCTTC
TRBJ2-2	TRBV3-1	TRBD1	-	CASSAHQGADTGELFF	TGTGCCAGCAGCGCTCACCAGGGGGCGGACACCGGGGAGCTGTTTTTT
TRBJ1-1	TRBV6-1	-	-	CASNTLLRNTEAFF	TGTGCCAGCAACACACTACTGAGGAACACTGAAGCTTTCTTT
TRBJ2-5	TRBV7-3	TRBD1	-	CASRLGTVYQETQYF	TGTGCCAGCAGACTCGGGACAGTGTACCAAGAGACCCAGTACTTC
TRBJ1-5	TRBV20-1	-	-	CSATSLGASNQPQHF	TGCAGTGCCACAAGCCTGGGTGCCAGCAATCAGCCCCAGCATTTT
TRBJ2-7	TRBV4-1	TRBD1	-	CASSPDRGNYEQYF	TGCGCCAGCAGCCCGGACAGGGGGAACTACGAGCAGTACTTC
TRBJ1-1	TRBV7-9	-	-	CASSLYRGVEAFF	TGTGCCAGCAGCTTATATCGGGGCGTTGAAGCTTTCTTT
TRBJ1-2	TRBV6-1	-	few	CASSYGRGALYGYTF	TGTGCCAGCAGTTACGGGAGGGGCGCGCTCTATGGCTACACCTTC
TRBJ2-2	TRBV5-4	-	-	CAGSWDLRGTGELFF	TGTGCCGGCAGCTGGGACCTCCGAGGCACCGGGGAGCTGTTTTTT
TRBJ1-1	TRBV6-1	-	-	CASLWNTEAFF	TGTGCCAGCCTGTGGAACACTGAAGCTTTCTTT
TRBJ2-3	TRBV4-2	-	-	CASSQVQGENVDTQYF	TGTGCCAGCAGCCAAGTGCAGGGTGAAAATGTTGATACGCAGTATTTT
TRBJ1-3	TRBV7-8	-	-	CASSSTRTGNTIYF	TGTGCCAGCAGCTCCACCCGGACGGGAAACACCATATATTTT
TRBJ1-3	TRBV7-3	-	-	CAQRRNTIYF	TGTGCTCAAAGGCGCAACACCATATATTTT
TRBJ2-3	TRBV7-9	-	-	CAISPTDTQYF	TGTGCCATATCCCCGACAGATACGCAGTATTTT
TRBJ1-4	TRBV5-1	TRBD1	many	CASSLDQGAVEKLFF	TGCGCCAGCAGCTTGGATCAGGGGGCGGTGGAAAAACTGTTTTTT
TRBJ2-5	TRBV11-2	-	many	CASSRIPGHGETQYF	TGTGCCAGCAGCAGAATCCCGGGACACGGGGAGACCCAGTACTTC
TRBJ2-2	TRBV5-1	TRBD1	many	CASSPWWDSTRDGWTGELFF	TGCGCCAGCAGCCCATGGTGGGACAGTACTAGAGACGGTTGGACCGGGGAGCTGTTTTTT
TRBJ2-7	TRBV3-1	TRBD2	-	CASSPGTSGEGEQYF	TGTGCCAGCAGCCCCGGGACTAGCGGGGAGGGCGAGCAGTACTTC
TRBJ2-5	TRBV2	-	once	CARTVGETQYF	TGTGCCAGGACTGTGGGAGAGACCCAGTACTTC
TRBJ2-7	TRBV20-1	-	many	CSAPRDLSYEQYF	TGCAGTGCACCCCGGGACCTCTCCTACGAGCAGTACTTC
TRBJ2-1	TRBV3-1	-	-	CASKTLDEQFF	TGTGCCAGCAAAACCTTGGATGAGCAGTTCTTC
TRBJ1-1	TRBV20-1	TRBD1	many	CSAPDRDRNTEAFF	TGCAGTGCGCCTGACAGGGATAGGAACACTGAAGCTTTCTTT
TRBJ2-1	TRBV4-2	TRBD2	-	CASSQDGGGGRSYNEQFF	TGTGCCAGCAGCCAAGATGGTGGCGGGGGTAGGTCCTACAATGAGCAGTTCTTC
TRBJ2-2	TRBV5-6	TRBD2	-	CASSFSTSNPANTGELFF	TGTGCCAGCAGCTTTTCGACTAGCAACCCCGCGAACACCGGGGAGCTGTTTTTT
TRBJ2-2	TRBV12-3/TRBV12-4	-	many	CASSPPITTGELFF	TGTGCCAGCAGTCCGCCAATTACCACCGGGGAGCTGTTTTTT
TRBJ1-2	TRBV2	-	-	CASSSYRDLRGYTF	TGTGCCAGCAGTAGTTACAGGGACTTGAGGGGCTACACCTTC
TRBJ1-6	TRBV27	-	-	CASSLYFSTPLHF	TGTGCCAGCAGTTTATATTTTAGCACACCCCTCCACTTT
TRBJ1-3	TRBV11-2	-	many	CASSLKGYLGNTIYF	TGTGCCAGCAGCTTAAAAGGGTATTTGGGAAACACCATATATTTT
TRBJ2-4	TRBV11-2	-	few	CASSSSLRTGANNIQYF	TGTGCCAGCAGCTCTAGCCTAAGGACGGGGGCCAATAACATTCAGTACTTC
TRBJ1-2	TRBV11-1	-	many	CASSSQGGGYTF	TGTGCCAGCAGCTCCCAAGGTGGTGGCTACACCTTC
TRBJ2-1	TRBV11-2	-	few	CASSHLGGEQFF	TGTGCCAGCAGCCACCTCGGGGGAGAGCAGTTCTTC
TRBJ2-7	TRBV7-3	TRBD1	many	CASSVGPRDRNQQYF	TGTGCCAGCAGCGTAGGGCCCCGGGACAGAAATCAGCAGTACTTC
TRBJ2-5	TRBV5-1	TRBD2	-	CASSSSWRNGGGETQYF	TGCGCCAGCAGCTCGAGCTGGAGGAACGGGGGGGGAGAGACCCAGTACTTC
TRBJ2-1	TRBV20-1	TRBD2	many	CSATGLAANEQFF	TGCAGTGCTACAGGACTAGCGGCTAATGAGCAGTTCTTC
TRBJ1-2	TRBV27	-	many	CASSLSWSNYGYTF	TGTGCCAGCAGTTTAAGCTGGTCTAACTATGGCTACACCTTC
TRBJ1-4	TRBV20-1	-	few	CSATMDSSEKLFF	TGCAGTGCGACGATGGATAGTAGTGAAAAACTGTTTTTT
TRBJ2-5	TRBV7-2	-	-	CASSLDWRETQYF	TGTGCCAGCAGCTTAGACTGGCGCGAGACCCAGTACTTC
TRBJ1-2	TRBV3-1	TRBD1	few	CASSLSPRDRGYGYTF	TGTGCCAGCAGCCTCTCCCCCCGGGACAGGGGCTATGGCTACACCTTC
TRBJ2-2	TRBV20-1	-	few	CSASRGGRNTGELFF	TGCAGTGCTAGTCGAGGGGGAAGGAACACCGGGGAGCTGTTTTTT
TRBJ2-7	TRBV20-1	-	many	CSARDQSAAEPYEQYF	TGCAGTGCTAGAGATCAGAGCGCGGCCGAACCCTACGAGCAGTACTTC
TRBJ1-5	TRBV11-3	TRBD1	-	CASRPGQGPYSNQPQHF	TGTGCCAGCAGGCCGGGACAGGGACCTTATAGCAATCAGCCCCAGCATTTT
TRBJ1-2	TRBV5-4	TRBD1	-	CASSYGQGYRYGYTF	TGTGCCAGCAGCTACGGACAGGGGTACCGCTATGGCTACACCTTC
TRBJ2-3	TRBV5-1	TRBD2	many	CASSLEPSGGLTDTQYF	TGCGCCAGCAGCTTGGAGCCTAGCGGGGGGCTCACAGATACGCAGTATTTT
TRBJ1-2	TRBV5-1	-	many	CASTLGRDGYTF	TGCGCCAGCACCTTGGGGAGGGATGGCTACACCTTC
TRBJ2-3	TRBV2	-	few	CASKGQLTDTQYF	TGTGCCAGCAAAGGACAGCTCACAGATACGCAGTATTTT
TRBJ1-4	TRBV12-3/TRBV12-4	-	many	CASLGGVREKLFF	TGTGCCAGCCTCGGAGGGGTGCGTGAAAAACTGTTTTTT
TRBJ2-7	TRBV11-3	-	-	CASSIDGVNEQYF	TGTGCCAGCAGCATAGACGGGGTTAACGAGCAGTACTTC
TRBJ2-1	TRBV6-2/TRBV6-3	-	few	CASSYMTEQFF	TGTGCCAGCAGCTACATGACTGAGCAGTTCTTC
TRBJ1-1	TRBV6-1	-	many	CASRLDDGITEAFF	TGTGCCAGCAGACTCGATGACGGGATAACTGAAGCTTTCTTT
TRBJ2-3	TRBV5-5	-	-	CASSADMGANTDTQYF	TGTGCCAGCAGCGCCGACATGGGGGCCAACACAGATACGCAGTATTTT
TRBJ1-5	TRBV19	TRBD1	-	CASSVTGGAGFSNQPQHF	TGTGCCAGTAGTGTAACAGGGGGCGCGGGTTTTAGCAATCAGCCCCAGCATTTT